The 13 T cell receptor beta chains below were found in one sample sequenced in a study of cytomegalovirus exposure and HLA in healthy donors. The PCR employed 60 Vbeta primers together with 13 Jbeta primers. Clones were read by immunoSEQ multiplex PCR, and TCRdb kept only the in-frame ones, dropping some. The data contain some 98,000 clones, 77% of them singletons. Sequencing was done on a sample of PBMCs. The receptor set was obtained from a female donor in good health and CMV-seronegative.

The chain combines TRBV5-4 with TRBJ2-7, with D maybe TRBD1 (5 bases). V was trimmed by 1 base and J by 4 bases, leaving 15 bases between them. CDR1 and CDR2 from the germline V gene are SGHNT and YYREEE (reference sequence). The CDR3 runs 15 residues. The CDR3 spells CASSLWLQGRYEQYF. DNA for the CDR3: TGTGCCAGCAGCTTGTGGCTGCAGGGTCGATACGAGCAGTACTTC.

The rearrangement uses TRBV7-3 and TRBJ2-3; D perhaps matches TRBD2 (6 bases). The CDR3 has 14 amino acids. Between the trimmed V and J ends, which lost 1 base and 3 bases, there was a span of 8 bases. Germline V gives CDR1 SGHTA, CDR2 FQGTGA. The CDR3 sequence is CASSLSRGTDTQYF. The CDR3 DNA is TGTGCCAGCAGCTTAAGTCGGGGGACAGATACGCAGTATTTT.

The gene calls are TRBV19 and TRBJ1-1; no firm D call. CDR1 and CDR2 (germline): LNHDA, SQIVND (reference sequence). Trimming shortened V by 5 bases and J by 1 base, and 17 bases separated the two germline ends. The CDR3 totals 16 residues. The CDR3 nucleotides read TGTGCCAGTAGTTCCGTTTTTGCGGTCCGGAACACTGAAGCTTTCTTT. It yields the protein CASSSVFAVRNTEAFF.

V is TRBV2 and J is TRBJ2-2, with 7 bases aligning to TRBD2. The CDR3 runs to 13 residues. The V segment lost 2 bases and the J segment 7 bases; nucleotides outside the gene matches: 1. Germline CDR1 and CDR2: SNHLY and FYNNEI. The CDR3: CASSEREGGELFF. In nucleotides, the CDR3 is TGTGCCAGCAGTGAAAGGGAGGGCGGGGAGCTGTTTTTT.

The CDR3 loop reads CASSYSAAESTDTQYF. The CDR3 coding sequence is TGTGCCAGCAGTTACTCGGCCGCGGAAAGCACAGATACGCAGTATTTT. The rearrangement uses TRBV6-5 and TRBJ2-3; D gene uncertain. The germline CDR1 and CDR2 sequences are MNHEY and SVGAGI. V dropped 0 bases and J dropped 0 bases, with 10 bases sitting between them. This CDR3 is built from 16 residues.

The gene calls are TRBV5-1 and TRBJ1-1, with TRBD1 matching 11 bases. Germline values: CDR1 SGHRS, CDR2 YFSETQ. The length of the CDR3 is 15 residues. Unmatched junction bases numbered 5, after V lost 0 bases and J lost 7 bases. Here the CDR3 reads CASSLAVGTGGEAFF. CDR3 bases: TGCGCCAGCAGCTTGGCCGTTGGGACAGGGGGTGAAGCTTTCTTT.

The chain carries TRBV7-2 and TRBJ2-3, with D possibly TRBD1 on 5 matching bases. With 1 base removed from V and 11 bases from J, the gap between germline ends came to 13 bases. There are 13 residues in the CDR3. Germline CDR1 is SGHTA and CDR2 is FQGNSA. As DNA, the CDR3 is TGTGCCAGCAGCTTAGTATTTGTCAGGGAGCAGTATTTT. It translates to CASSLVFVREQYF.

The V and J genes are TRBV2 and TRBJ1-1, with D tentatively TRBD1 (5 bases). CDR1 and CDR2 (germline): SNHLY, FYNNEI. The CDR3 totals 13 residues. The ends were cut back, 3 bases at V and 7 bases at J, with 12 bases in the middle. The CDR3 DNA reads as TGTGCCAGCAGTGAGTACCGACAGAGTGAAGCTTTCTTT. Translating it yields CASSEYRQSEAFF.

CDR3 protein: CASSTGQTNTEAFF. CDR3 bases: TGTGCCAGCAGCACAGGACAGACGAACACTGAAGCTTTCTTT. V usage is TRBV7-9 and J usage is TRBJ1-1, with D perhaps matching TRBD1 (6 bases). The length of the CDR3 is 14 residues. Germline V gene sequence: CDR1 SEHNR, CDR2 FQNEAQ (reference sequence). V was shortened by 5 bases and J by 1 base, with 11 bases between the two germline ends.

This clone is a singleton in its sample. The CDR3 loop is CSAKGLALVTQYF. CDR3 coding DNA: TGCAGCGCCAAGGGACTAGCTCTGGTGACCCAGTACTTC. The chain couples TRBV29-1 to TRBJ2-5; 9 bases are shared with TRBD2. The CDR3 runs to 13 residues. Germline trimming cut 7 bases from V and 7 bases from J; bases unmatched to any gene: 10. Germline CDR1 reads SQVTM; CDR2 reads ANQGSEA.

The V gene is TRBV30, the J gene TRBJ2-1, with 12 bases lining up with TRBD2. Per the germline V gene, CDR1 is GTSNPN and CDR2 is SVGIG (reference sequence). CDR3 length equals 15 residues. V was clipped by 3 bases and J by 0 bases; unmatched bases: 0. This CDR3 reads CAWRTSGSSYNEQFF. The CDR3 region has the DNA TGTGCCTGGAGGACTAGCGGGAGCTCCTACAATGAGCAGTTCTTC.

In its sample, this clone was seen many times. Compared with germline, one end of the junction differs, possibly owing to a read error. The chain has TRBV7-7 and TRBJ1-4, with 7 bases lining up with TRBD1. Germline CDR1 reads SSHAT; CDR2 reads FNYEAQ (reference sequence). This CDR3 contains 14 residues. The CDR3 region is CASSTGATNEKLFF. DNA of the CDR3: TGTGCTAGCAGCACAGGGGCAACTAATGAAAAACTGTTTTTT.

The rearrangement links TRBV12-2 to TRBJ2-7; TRBD2, the D gene given by the table, was not confirmed from the DNA. TRBV12-2 is deemed a pseudogene. CDR3 length equals 16 residues. CDR3 bases: TGTGCAAGTCGCTTCCCCCCTAGCGGTTCCTCCTACGAGCAGTACTTC. This encodes CASRFPPSGSSYEQYF.